The rows below give T cell receptor beta chains drawn from one sample of a study of T cells after yellow fever vaccination. MiXCR was run by TCRdb on the 5' RACE reads, yielding one entry per CDR3 protein. The sample yields 80,000 to 100,000 distinct CDR3 sequences, 8.9% seen once. Sequenced here: CD8+ T cells not binding an NS4B(214-222) dextramer, sorted from PBMCs, sampled about 2 weeks after the first yellow fever vaccination. These receptors came from a man aged 18 to 35 who received the YFV17D yellow fever vaccine. Each CDR3 is given with its conserved first and last residue. D genes are given only for firm matches. A row's size may be missing; if present it is once, few, many or a size class.

cdr3_length | d_call | j_call | v_call | clone_size | cdr3_aa | cdr3_nt
15 | - | TRBJ2-5 | TRBV7-2 | many | CASSLTGRYQETQYF | TGTGCCAGCAGCTTGACGGGCAGGTACCAAGAGACCCAGTACTTC
12 | - | TRBJ2-3 | TRBV11-3 | - | CASSLSPDTQYF | TGTGCCAGCAGCTTATCTCCAGATACGCAGTATTTT
19 | - | TRBJ2-1 | TRBV4-3 | few | CASSPKAVTRDVSYNEQFF | TGCGCCAGCAGCCCAAAGGCCGTCACCCGGGACGTATCCTACAATGAGCAGTTCTTC
16 | TRBD2 | TRBJ2-3 | TRBV6-2/TRBV6-3 | few | CASSTLTSGESDTQYF | TGTGCCAGCAGTACTTTGACTAGCGGGGAATCAGATACGCAGTATTTT
15 | TRBD1 | TRBJ2-3 | TRBV29-1 | few | CSVMKQGSSTDTQYF | TGCAGCGTTATGAAACAGGGGTCTAGCACAGATACGCAGTATTTT
16 | TRBD1 | TRBJ2-5 | TRBV5-6 | - | CASSLIHGQGLETQYF | TGTGCCAGCAGCTTGATTCACGGACAGGGGTTAGAGACCCAGTACTTC
12 | - | TRBJ2-1 | TRBV5-1 | few | CASSLEGNEQFF | TGCGCCAGCAGCTTGGAGGGAAATGAGCAGTTCTTC
15 | - | TRBJ2-1 | TRBV7-2 | - | CASSLELATYNEQFF | TGTGCCAGCAGCTTAGAACTAGCCACCTACAATGAGCAGTTCTTC
14 | TRBD2 | TRBJ2-1 | TRBV9 | - | CASSPRGAYNEQFF | TGTGCCAGCAGTCCGCGGGGGGCCTACAATGAGCAGTTCTTC
15 | - | TRBJ2-1 | TRBV4-1 | many | CASSQGKSSYNEQFF | TGCGCCAGCAGTCAGGGAAAGAGCTCCTACAATGAGCAGTTCTTC
13 | - | TRBJ1-1 | TRBV12-3/TRBV12-4 | many | CASSWTGNTEAFF | TGTGCCAGCAGTTGGACGGGGAACACTGAAGCTTTCTTT
13 | TRBD2 | TRBJ2-2 | TRBV29-1 | few | CSVRLAGTGELFF | TGCAGCGTCCGACTAGCGGGGACCGGGGAGCTGTTTTTT
11 | - | TRBJ1-1 | TRBV4-1 | many | CASSQDDEAFF | TGCGCCAGCAGCCAAGATGATGAAGCTTTCTTT
13 | - | TRBJ1-2 | TRBV6-1 | few | CASSLRGPYGYTF | TGTGCCAGCAGTCTTCGGGGCCCTTATGGCTACACCTTC
15 | - | TRBJ1-5 | TRBV4-1 | many | CASSQDGPINQPQHF | TGCGCCAGCAGCCAAGATGGGCCGATCAATCAGCCCCAGCATTTT
14 | TRBD1 | TRBJ2-4 | TRBV20-1 | many | CSAMSTGDKNIQYF | TGCAGTGCTATGTCGACAGGGGACAAAAACATTCAGTACTTC
15 | - | TRBJ2-6 | TRBV2 | few | CASSESDAGANVLTF | TGTGCCAGCAGTGAATCGGACGCTGGGGCCAACGTCCTGACTTTC
13 | - | TRBJ2-5 | TRBV11-2 | many | CASSPEGKETQYF | TGTGCCAGCAGCCCCGAGGGGAAAGAGACCCAGTACTTC
14 | - | TRBJ2-2 | TRBV6-2/TRBV6-3 | - | CASSFRGQTGELFF | TGTGCCAGCAGTTTCAGGGGTCAAACCGGGGAGCTGTTTTTT
16 | TRBD2 | TRBJ2-2 | TRBV27 | - | CASRPLAGVNTGELFF | TGTGCCAGCAGACCCCTGGCGGGGGTGAACACCGGGGAGCTGTTTTTT
12 | - | TRBJ2-7 | TRBV30 | few | CAWTGSSYEQYF | TGTGCCTGGACAGGGAGCTCCTACGAGCAGTACTTC
12 | - | TRBJ1-2 | TRBV5-4 | - | CASSQGTSGYTF | TGTGCCAGCAGCCAGGGGACATCTGGCTACACCTTC
15 | TRBD2 | TRBJ2-5 | TRBV7-9 | - | CASRNIAGPQETQYF | TGTGCCAGCAGAAATATAGCGGGGCCTCAAGAGACCCAGTACTTC
14 | TRBD1 | TRBJ2-2 | TRBV11-3 | few | CASSPRQGAGELFF | TGTGCCAGCAGCCCAAGACAGGGCGCCGGGGAGCTGTTTTTT
14 | TRBD1 | TRBJ2-3 | TRBV5-4 | few | CASSLDRGSLRWYF | TGTGCCAGCAGCCTGGACAGGGGAAGCCTCAGGTGGTATTTT
15 | TRBD1 | TRBJ2-1 | TRBV11-2 | few | CASSYGTGYPGEQFF | TGTGCCAGCAGCTACGGGACAGGGTATCCTGGTGAGCAGTTCTTC
15 | - | TRBJ1-1 | TRBV20-1 | many | CSAPPSLGENTEAFF | TGCAGTGCTCCCCCGTCACTAGGAGAGAACACTGAAGCTTTCTTT
12 | - | TRBJ2-3 | TRBV9 | - | CASSVGEDTQYF | TGTGCCAGCAGCGTAGGGGAGGATACGCAGTATTTT
16 | - | TRBJ2-1 | TRBV12-3/TRBV12-4 | - | CASSLTLRGHTGEQFF | TGTGCCAGCAGTTTGACGTTGCGGGGGCATACGGGGGAGCAGTTCTTC
11 | - | TRBJ1-1 | TRBV30 | few | CAWSVYTEAFF | TGTGCCTGGAGTGTCTACACTGAAGCTTTCTTT
15 | - | TRBJ1-2 | TRBV7-2 | - | CASSLDLGQNYGYTF | TGTGCCAGCAGCTTAGACCTGGGCCAAAACTATGGCTACACCTTC
17 | TRBD1 | TRBJ1-2 | TRBV7-2 | few | CASSRRDRDYRNYGYTF | TGTGCCAGCAGCCGAAGGGACAGGGACTATAGAAACTATGGCTACACCTTC
14 | - | TRBJ1-1 | TRBV5-5 | few | CASSLGGQNTEAFF | TGTGCCAGCAGCTTGGGGGGACAGAACACTGAAGCTTTCTTT
17 | TRBD1 | TRBJ2-2 | TRBV6-1 | - | CASTLPRTGIDTGELFF | TGTGCCAGCACCTTACCCCGGACAGGGATAGACACCGGGGAGCTGTTTTTT
14 | - | TRBJ2-7 | TRBV14 | - | CASSHFRSPYEQYF | TGTGCCAGCAGCCATTTCAGGAGCCCCTATGAGCAGTACTTC
14 | TRBD1 | TRBJ2-3 | TRBV2 | few | CASFPGQSTDTQYF | TGTGCCAGCTTTCCGGGACAGTCCACAGATACGCAGTATTTT
15 | - | TRBJ1-6 | TRBV9 | - | CASSDQGQGNSPLHF | TGTGCCAGCAGCGATCAGGGGCAGGGTAATTCACCCCTCCACTTT
12 | - | TRBJ1-1 | TRBV4-1 | - | CASSQETGKAFF | TGCGCCAGCAGCCAAGAAACCGGGAAAGCTTTCTTT
14 | TRBD1 | TRBJ2-7 | TRBV11-2 | few | CASSLGQGTWEQYF | TGTGCCAGCAGCTTGGGACAGGGGACGTGGGAGCAGTACTTC
12 | - | TRBJ2-5 | TRBV2 | - | CAIPTSQETQYF | TGTGCCATCCCGACTAGCCAAGAGACCCAGTACTTC
14 | - | TRBJ2-5 | TRBV12-3/TRBV12-4 | - | CASSFLGTNETQYF | TGTGCCAGCAGTTTTTTGGGGACGAACGAGACCCAGTACTTC
13 | TRBD1 | TRBJ2-7 | TRBV12-5 | - | CASGSDRAYEQYF | TGTGCTAGTGGCTCGGACAGGGCCTACGAGCAGTACTTC
17 | - | TRBJ1-5 | TRBV21-1 | - | CASSKWKGGVGNQPQHF | TGTGCCAGCAGCAAATGGAAAGGGGGTGTGGGCAATCAGCCCCAGCATTTT
13 | - | TRBJ2-5 | TRBV28 | many | CASNSPRQETQYF | TGTGCCAGCAATTCACCTCGCCAAGAGACCCAGTACTTC
18 | - | TRBJ1-1 | TRBV4-3 | - | CASSPQFTMNRGDTEAFF | TGCGCCAGCAGCCCCCAATTTACGATGAATCGGGGGGACACTGAAGCTTTCTTT
15 | TRBD1 | TRBJ2-1 | TRBV7-9 | few | CASSSGTAMYNEQFF | TGTGCCAGCAGCTCGGGGACAGCCATGTACAATGAGCAGTTCTTC
15 | TRBD2 | TRBJ2-2 | TRBV7-3 | few | CASSPHGGDTGELFF | TGTGCCAGCAGCCCCCACGGGGGGGACACCGGGGAGCTGTTTTTT
14 | - | TRBJ1-1 | TRBV7-2 | - | CASSFDPGDTEAFF | TGTGCCAGCAGCTTCGATCCGGGGGACACTGAAGCTTTCTTT
18 | TRBD2 | TRBJ2-2 | TRBV4-3 | few | CASSQDLSASGGVGELFF | TGCGCCAGCAGCCAAGATCTCTCAGCTAGCGGGGGTGTGGGGGAGCTGTTTTTT
15 | TRBD2 | TRBJ2-7 | TRBV7-9 | - | CASSPRTSGAYEQYF | TGTGCCAGCAGCCCAAGGACTAGCGGCGCCTACGAGCAGTACTTC
16 | TRBD1 | TRBJ2-1 | TRBV4-1 | - | CASSQDLGGSRNEQFF | TGCGCCAGCAGCCAAGATCTAGGGGGCAGTCGGAATGAGCAGTTCTTC
17 | TRBD1 | TRBJ2-5 | TRBV6-5 | few | CASSYPKFGQGQETQYF | TGTGCCAGCAGTTACCCCAAGTTTGGACAGGGTCAAGAGACCCAGTACTTC
12 | - | TRBJ2-1 | TRBV24-1 | - | CATSDLYYEQFF | TGTGCCACCAGTGATTTGTATTATGAGCAGTTCTTC